Following are 11 T cell receptor beta chains from one sample sequenced in a study of blood T cell repertoires in COVID-19. Profiled with immunoSEQ multiplex PCR; TCRdb holds only in-frame clones, not every one. This sample has around 75,000 clones; around 80% occur once, and the top ten carry about 13%. The material sequenced was peripheral blood. Receptor source: a man between 45 and 60 years old with COVID-19, enrolled during active disease.

The V call is TRBV30, the J call TRBJ2-2; 7 nucleotides agree with TRBD1. With 3 bases clipped from V and 6 bases from J, the junction kept 7 bases outside the gene matches. The CDR3 loop spans 14 amino acids. Germline V gene sequence: CDR1 GTSNPN, CDR2 SVGIG (reference sequence). The CDR3 DNA reads TGTGCCTGGAGCCTAATACAGGGGCCCGGGGAGCTGTTTTTT. This sequence encodes CAWSLIQGPGELFF.

The CDR3: CASSPNSNQPQHF. CDR3 sequence (DNA): TGTGCCAGCTCCCCCAATAGCAATCAGCCCCAGCATTTT. The chain uses TRBV18 and TRBJ1-5; no firm D call. Per germline, CDR1 KGHSH and CDR2 LQKENI. V lost 6 bases to trimming and J lost 0 bases, with 6 bases between them. This CDR3 contains 13 residues. Filled out from reference TRBV18 and TRBJ1-5, the complete variable domain reads NAGVMQNPRHLVRRRGQEARLRCSPMKGHSHVYWYRQLPEEGLKFMVYLQKENIIDESGMPKERFSAEFPKEGPSILRIQQVVRGDSAAYFCASSPNSNQPQHFGDGTRLSIL.

The count of this clone is one. The chain couples TRBV28 to TRBJ2-7; 9 positions agree with TRBD2. V trimming: 8 bases; J trimming: 12 bases; junction bases outside the gene matches: 11. This CDR3 is 12 amino acids long. The germline V gene has CDR1 MDHEN and CDR2 SYDVKM. The CDR3 reads CASGSGRRWRYF. The DNA for the CDR3 is TGTGCCAGCGGAAGCGGGAGGAGATGGCGGTACTTC.

This clone was seen once. V gene TRBV5-1 combines with J gene TRBJ2-5, with a weak D call TRBD2 (6 bases). This CDR3 comprises 15 residues. Germline CDR1 reads SGHRS; CDR2 reads YFSETQ. Trimming pared 3 bases from V and 5 bases from J, leaving 17 bases between. The CDR3 nucleotides are TGCGCCAGCAGCTGGAGGGACCCACCAAAGGAGACCCAGTACTTC. It codes for CASSWRDPPKETQYF.

The chain links TRBV18 to TRBJ2-2, with TRBD2 matching 9 bases. The CDR3 is made up of 16 amino acids. Unmatched junction bases numbered 6, after V lost 3 bases and J lost 4 bases. In germline, CDR1 is KGHSH, CDR2 LQKENI. CDR3 sequence (DNA): TGTGCCAGCTCACCTCCCGGGACTAGCACCACCGGGGAGCTGTTTTTT. It specifies CASSPPGTSTTGELFF.

The chain employs TRBV6-5 and TRBJ2-7, with D possibly being TRBD1 (5 bases). V was clipped by 5 bases and J by 1 base, with 12 bases between them. This CDR3 has 14 residues. Germline lookup yields CDR1 MNHEY and CDR2 SVGAGI. The CDR3 protein is CASSRLQGSYEQYF. CDR3 bases: TGTGCCAGCAGTCGACTCCAGGGTTCCTACGAGCAGTACTTC.

The rearrangement links TRBV7-9 to TRBJ2-7; 7 nucleotides match TRBD1. Germline loops: CDR1 SEHNR, CDR2 FQNEAQ (reference sequence). The CDR3 has 13 amino acids. Trimming removed 3 bases from V and 2 bases from J; junction bases left unmatched: 1. CDR3 sequence: CASSFGTAYEQYF. In DNA, the CDR3 is TGTGCCAGCAGCTTCGGGACAGCCTACGAGCAGTACTTC.

The chain couples TRBV10-3 to TRBJ2-7, with 8 bases aligning to TRBD1. This CDR3 has 13 amino acids. Unmatched junction bases numbered 13, after V lost 11 bases and J lost 7 bases. The germline V gene encodes CDR1 ENHRY and CDR2 SYGVKD. CDR3 residues: CAVVDRGRREQYF. The DNA of the CDR3 is TGTGCCGTGGTTGACAGGGGCCGGCGTGAGCAGTACTTC.

By proportion, this clone is medium-sized. This chain connects TRBV27 to TRBJ2-7; 8 nucleotides match TRBD2. The CDR3 loop spans 13 amino acids. Germline V CDR1 and CDR2: MNHEY, SMNVEV (reference sequence). The V and J ends lost 6 bases and 3 bases, in that order; junction bases with no gene match: 4. The CDR3 is CASSPTSGYEQYF. The CDR3 DNA reads as TGTGCCAGCAGCCCTACTAGCGGCTACGAGCAGTACTTC.

The chain uses TRBV27 and TRBJ2-3; 7 bases are a match to TRBD1. The CDR3 length is 17 residues. The V and J ends lost 7 bases and 0 bases, in that order; junction bases with no gene match: 13. Germline CDR1 is MNHEY and CDR2 is SMNVEV (reference sequence). The CDR3 DNA is TGTGCCAGCAATAGCAGACGGGACAGCCTAAGCACAGATACGCAGTATTTT. As protein: CASNSRRDSLSTDTQYF.

This chain connects TRBV2 to TRBJ1-4; 12 nucleotides agree with TRBD1. From germline, CDR1 is SNHLY and CDR2 FYNNEI. The CDR3 has 15 amino acids. With V trimmed by 7 bases and J by 6 bases, 6 bases remained unmatched. The CDR3 loop is CASTGTGGRYEKLFF. CDR3 coding DNA: TGTGCCAGCACCGGGACAGGGGGCAGGTATGAAAAACTGTTTTTT.